The clone carrying this T cell receptor (beta chain) was counted between two and nine times. This record comes from a study of blood T cells in healthy people across ages. The CDR3 contains 14 residues. Germline assignment: CDR1 MGHDK and CDR2 SYGVNS. Germline trimming cut 8 bases from V and 3 bases from J; bases unmatched to any gene: 6. The second PCR ran roughly 7 to 12 cycles with a sample-barcoded 5' primer and J-beta primers. TCRdb fed the 5' RACE reads into MiXCR, producing one record per CDR3 protein. The sample has approximately 820,000 distinct CDR3 sequences, 40% to 50% seen once. The people who gave samples were healthy Caucasians from Russia, aged roughly 6 to 90.

This chain uses TRBV25-1 with TRBJ2-1, with 8 bases matching TRBD2. The sequenced material came from blood. This receptor was obtained from a man in his 60s in good health. The CDR3 here is CASALAGDYNEQFF. The CDR3 DNA follows: TGTGCCAGCGCGCTAGCGGGTGACTACAATGAGCAGTTCTTC.